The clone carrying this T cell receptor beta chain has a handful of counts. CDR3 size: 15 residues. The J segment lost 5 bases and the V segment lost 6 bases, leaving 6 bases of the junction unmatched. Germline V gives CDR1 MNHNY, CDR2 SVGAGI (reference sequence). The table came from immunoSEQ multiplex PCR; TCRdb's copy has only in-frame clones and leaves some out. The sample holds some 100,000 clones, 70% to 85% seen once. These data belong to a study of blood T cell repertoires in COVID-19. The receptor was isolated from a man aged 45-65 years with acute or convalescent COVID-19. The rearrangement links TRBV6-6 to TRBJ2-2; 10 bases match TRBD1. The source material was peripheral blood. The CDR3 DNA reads TGTGCCAGCAGAACCGGGACAGGGGTTACCGGGGAGCTGTTTTTT. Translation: CASRTGTGVTGELFF.